The 2 T cell receptor beta chains presented below share a single source sample, sequenced in a study of T-cell memory formation after mild COVID-19. TCRdb used MiXCR to reprocess the 5' RACE reads, holding one entry per CDR3 protein. The profile shows roughly 600,000 distinct CDR3 sequences, 15% to 20% of them singletons. Sequenced: PBMCs or a T cell subset sorted from them (not recorded which). These TCRs come from an adult woman who had mild COVID-19 (a few samples of this study predate the infection). Cell type and time point are not known.

This clonotype showed up just a few times. The rearrangement joins TRBV20-1 to TRBJ2-1; D gene unclear. Germline V gene data show CDR1 as DFQATT and CDR2 as SNEGSKA (reference sequence). Trimming shortened V by 6 bases and J by 0 bases, and 12 bases separated the two germline ends. CDR3 length: 14 residues. The CDR3 here is CSAGWGSSYNEQFF. The CDR3 region has the DNA TGCAGTGCCGGGTGGGGAAGCTCCTACAATGAGCAGTTCTTC.

This clonotype occurred many times. The chain has TRBV7-8 and TRBJ2-2; D possibly uses TRBD1 or TRBD2 (5 bases each). Germline V gene sequence: CDR1 SGHVS, CDR2 FQNEAQ. The length of the CDR3 is 16 residues. The V and J ends lost 5 bases and 1 base respectively, with 14 bases between them. CDR3 region: CASSVGDARNTGELFF. DNA for the CDR3: TGTGCCAGCAGCGTAGGGGACGCAAGGAACACCGGGGAGCTGTTTTTT. The full variable domain, rest sourced from reference TRBV7-8 and TRBJ2-2, is GAGVSQSPRYKVAKRGQDVALRCDPISGHVSLFWYQQALGQGPEFLTYFQNEAQLDKSGLPSDRFFAERPEGSVSTLKIQRTQQEDSAVYLCASSVGDARNTGELFFGEGSRLTVL.